The 21 T cell receptor beta chains in this list originate from one sample, sequenced in a study of shared clonotypes between healthy human individuals. Measured with immunoSEQ multiplex PCR; TCRdb has only the in-frame clones, and not every one. This table holds roughly 1,500,000 clones, 95% to 99% found once. What was sequenced was naive CD4+ T cells sorted from blood. Sample subset: CD45RA+ positively selected. The receptors come from a young man in good health.

This clone is a singleton in its sample. The J gene is TRBJ1-4, the V gene TRBV5-1, with D possibly being TRBD1 (6 bases). Trimming took off 3 bases at V and 3 bases at J, with 12 bases between the two ends. The CDR3 runs 15 residues. Looked up from germline, CDR1 is SGHRS and CDR2 is YFSETQ. The CDR3 DNA is TGCGCCAGCAGCTCAACCGGGACACCTAATGAAAAACTGTTTTTT. Protein: CASSSTGTPNEKLFF. Variable domain in full (rest from reference TRBV5-1 and TRBJ1-4): KAGVTQTPRYLIKTRGQQVTLSCSPISGHRSVSWYQQTPGQGLQFLFEYFSETQRNKGNFPGRFSGRQFSNSRSEMNVSTLELGDSALYLCASSSTGTPNEKLFFGSGTQLSVL.

The chain employs TRBV5-1 and TRBJ2-7; 7 bases are shared with TRBD2. The J segment lost 3 bases and the V segment lost 0 bases, leaving 15 bases of the junction unmatched. The V gene's germline CDR1 is SGHRS and CDR2 YFSETQ. There are 18 residues in the CDR3. CDR3 protein: CASSLESGRVGSDYEQYF. The DNA of the CDR3 is TGCGCCAGCAGCTTGGAATCTGGGAGGGTGGGCTCGGACTACGAGCAGTACTTC.

V and J are TRBV4-1 and TRBJ2-7; 11 nucleotides line up with TRBD1. Germline V CDR1 and CDR2: MGHRA, YSYEKL. The CDR3 sequence is 16 residues long. Trimming cost V 4 bases and J 6 bases; bases outside gene matches: 11. The CDR3 DNA reads as TGCGCCAGCAGCCTTCGAGCGGGACAGGGGGATGGCGAGCAGTACTTC. Translating gives CASSLRAGQGDGEQYF.

This clone was recorded only once. The rearrangement uses TRBV2 and TRBJ1-5, with D tentatively TRBD1 (5 bases). CDR3 size: 14 residues. Trimming removed 7 bases from V and 6 bases from J, with 16 bases in between. Germline V gene data show CDR1 as SNHLY and CDR2 as FYNNEI. CDR3 in amino acids: CASTGRVNSQPQHF. DNA for the CDR3: TGTGCCAGCACCGGCAGGGTAAACAGTCAGCCCCAGCATTTT.

The CDR3, as DNA: TGTGCCAGCAGCTTGTACGGAAGGGGCAACTATGGCTACACCTTC. Residues: CASSLYGRGNYGYTF. This chain links TRBV5-8 with TRBJ1-2; D is perhaps TRBD1 (5 bases). This CDR3 is built from 15 residues. Germline V gene lookup returns CDR1 SGHTS and CDR2 YDEGEE. V lost 1 base and J lost 2, with 12 bases in between.

As regards this clone: This sample also contains other DNA sequences that code for the same CDR3. V gene TRBV9 combines with J gene TRBJ2-1; possibly TRBD1 or TRBD2 for D (5 bases each). CDR3 length: 12 residues. Germline loops: CDR1 SGDLS, CDR2 YYNGEE. Trimming pared 0 bases from V and 10 bases from J, leaving 8 bases between. The CDR3 DNA reads as TGTGCCAGCAGCGTAGGGGGACGGGAGCAGTTCTTC. Amino acid sequence: CASSVGGREQFF.

This sequence joins TRBV11-2 and TRBJ2-7; 8 bases line up with TRBD2. There are 15 residues in the CDR3. With 4 bases clipped from V and 2 bases from J, the junction kept 7 bases outside the gene matches. Germline V lookup: CDR1 SGHAT, CDR2 FQNNGV. The CDR3 spells CASSSGTRVPYEQYF. CDR3 coding DNA: TGTGCCAGCAGCTCCGGGACTAGGGTCCCCTACGAGCAGTACTTC. The full variable domain, with the rest looked up from reference TRBV11-2 and TRBJ2-7, is EAGVAQSPRYKIIEKRQSVAFWCNPISGHATLYWYQQILGQGPKLLIQFQNNGVVDDSQLPKDRFSAERLKGVDSTLKIQPAKLEDSAVYLCASSSGTRVPYEQYFGPGTRLTVT.

The V call is TRBV18, the J call TRBJ1-2; TRBD1 aligns across 7 bases. Losses at the gene ends were 3 bases for V and 7 bases for J; bases not matched to a gene: 17. CDR3 size: 17 residues. Germline V gene sequence: CDR1 KGHSH, CDR2 LQKENI. CDR3 region: CASSPPGQRTTIGGYTF. The CDR3 DNA reads TGTGCCAGCTCACCGCCGGGACAGAGAACCACCATAGGTGGCTACACCTTC.

V usage is TRBV28 and J usage is TRBJ1-5; 7 bases are shared with TRBD1. CDR1 is MDHEN, CDR2 SYDVKM, per germline. V gave up 6 bases and J gave up 4 bases; unmatched junction bases: 12. The CDR3 contains 16 residues. CDR3 nucleotides: TGTGCCAGCAGAGCCACCACACAGGGGATAAATCAGCCCCAGCATTTT. Translation: CASRATTQGINQPQHF.

This chain joins TRBV10-3 and TRBJ2-3; no clear D. Germline CDR1 reads ENHRY; CDR2 reads SYGVKD. V lost 1 base and J lost 3, with 5 bases in between. This CDR3 region has 13 residues. The CDR3 spells CAISELVTDTQYF. CDR3 bases: TGTGCCATCAGTGAGTTGGTTACAGATACGCAGTATTTT.

The V gene is TRBV11-2, the J gene TRBJ2-1; 7 positions agree with TRBD2. Germline-derived CDR1 and CDR2 are SGHAT and FQNNGV. The V and J ends lost 6 bases and 4 bases, in that order; junction bases with no gene match: 6. The CDR3 length is 14 residues. CDR3 in DNA: TGTGCCAGCAGTGGGCTAGCGGAGTACAATGAGCAGTTCTTC. Its translation is CASSGLAEYNEQFF.

This chain uses TRBV11-2 with TRBJ1-2; D might be TRBD1 (5 bases). Germline loops: CDR1 SGHAT, CDR2 FQNNGV. The CDR3 sequence is 17 residues long. V was pared by 5 bases and J by 4 bases, with 23 bases between. The DNA for the CDR3 is TGTGCCAGCAGCACCGGGACGAATCTTCTAAAGCTCTATGGCTACACCTTC. The encoded protein is CASSTGTNLLKLYGYTF. Looking up the rest from reference TRBV11-2 and TRBJ1-2 gives the full variable domain: EAGVAQSPRYKIIEKRQSVAFWCNPISGHATLYWYQQILGQGPKLLIQFQNNGVVDDSQLPKDRFSAERLKGVDSTLKIQPAKLEDSAVYLCASSTGTNLLKLYGYTFGSGTRLTVV.

In the case of this clone: This sample also contains other DNA sequences that code for the same CDR3. Here the CDR3 DNA reads TGCAGTGCTAGTGTTTACAATGAGCAGTTCTTC. Translating it yields CSASVYNEQFF. The J gene is TRBJ2-1, the V gene TRBV20-1; D ambiguous. The CDR3 is made up of 11 amino acids. V shed 3 bases and J shed 4 bases, with 4 bases lying between them. From germline, CDR1 is DFQATT and CDR2 SNEGSKA (reference sequence).

The chain recombines TRBV27 with TRBJ2-1; D may be TRBD1 or TRBD2 (6 bases each). This CDR3 region has 14 residues. Germline CDR1 MNHEY, CDR2 SMNVEV (reference sequence). The V end was cut by 4 bases, the J end by 7 bases, with 14 bases between. CDR3 in DNA: TGTGCCAGCAGTTCCCGGGGGCTGGGAAATGAGCAGTTCTTC. Protein product: CASSSRGLGNEQFF.

This chain links TRBV5-8 with TRBJ2-1; D uncertain. CDR1 SGHTS and CDR2 YDEGEE come from the germline V gene. Trimming pared 4 bases from V and 8 bases from J, leaving 19 bases between. The CDR3 is 15 amino acids. The CDR3 reads CASSQPGHYPYEQFF. The CDR3 DNA reads TGTGCCAGCAGCCAGCCGGGCCACTATCCTTATGAGCAGTTCTTC.

This chain links TRBV19 with TRBJ1-2; no clear D gene. Trimming pared 3 bases from V and 5 bases from J, leaving 10 bases between. This CDR3 has 13 residues. Germline CDR1 and CDR2: LNHDA and SQIVND (reference sequence). CDR3 residues: CASSIAPQYGYTF. DNA for the CDR3: TGTGCCAGTAGTATTGCCCCCCAGTATGGCTACACCTTC.

V gene TRBV14 combines with J gene TRBJ2-3, with D possibly being TRBD2 (5 bases). This CDR3 comprises 15 residues. Germline CDR1 is SGHDN and CDR2 is FVKESK. V lost 1 base and J 9 bases, leaving 17 bases between the germline ends. The CDR3 is CASSQGVDPSQTQYF. CDR3 sequence (DNA): TGTGCCAGCAGCCAAGGTGTAGATCCTAGCCAAACGCAGTATTTT. The full variable domain, completed using reference TRBV14 and TRBJ2-3, is EAGVTQFPSHSVIEKGQTVTLRCDPISGHDNLYWYRRVMGKEIKFLLHFVKESKQDESGMPNNRFLAERTGGTYSTLKVQPAELEDSGVYFCASSQGVDPSQTQYFGPGTRLTVL.

The J gene is TRBJ1-2, the V gene TRBV9; D is uncertain. Trimming left V 0 bases short and J 10 bases short, with 7 bases between. The CDR3 covers 11 residues. The germline gives CDR1 SGDLS, CDR2 YYNGEE. This CDR3 is CASSVGADYTF. Here the CDR3 DNA reads TGTGCCAGCAGCGTAGGGGCGGACTACACCTTC.

This clone was seen once. The CDR3 loop is CASSPGTGGFQPQHF. Here the CDR3 DNA reads TGTGCCAGCAGCCCGGGGACAGGGGGATTTCAGCCCCAGCATTTT. The chain has TRBV7-9 and TRBJ1-5; 11 nucleotides line up with TRBD1. The J segment lost 6 bases and the V segment lost 5 bases, leaving 6 bases of the junction unmatched. Germline CDR1 is SEHNR and CDR2 is FQNEAQ (reference sequence). This CDR3 contains 15 residues.

The chain couples TRBV7-2 to TRBJ2-1; 14 bases are shared with TRBD2. The germline V gene encodes CDR1 SGHTA and CDR2 FQGNSA. This CDR3 has 16 amino acids. The V segment lost 5 bases and the J segment 4 bases; nucleotides outside the gene matches: 4. The DNA of the CDR3 is TGTGCCAGCAGCCTAGGGACTAGCGGGAGATACAATGAGCAGTTCTTC. Protein: CASSLGTSGRYNEQFF. Based on the CDR3 plus reference TRBV7-2 and TRBJ2-1, the full variable domain is GAGVSQSPSNKVTEKGKDVELRCDPISGHTALYWYRQSLGQGLEFLIYFQGNSAPDKSGLPSDRFSAERTGGSVSTLTIQRTQQEDSAVYLCASSLGTSGRYNEQFFGPGTRLTVL.

The rearrangement joins TRBV25-1 to TRBJ1-1, with a weak D call TRBD1 (5 bases). This CDR3 region has 12 residues. V was pared by 2 bases and J by 10 bases, with 11 bases between. The germline V gene has CDR1 MGHDK and CDR2 SYGVNS. The CDR3 DNA reads TGTGCCAGCAGTGAACCAGGGCCCGGAGCTTTCTTT. Its protein is CASSEPGPGAFF.